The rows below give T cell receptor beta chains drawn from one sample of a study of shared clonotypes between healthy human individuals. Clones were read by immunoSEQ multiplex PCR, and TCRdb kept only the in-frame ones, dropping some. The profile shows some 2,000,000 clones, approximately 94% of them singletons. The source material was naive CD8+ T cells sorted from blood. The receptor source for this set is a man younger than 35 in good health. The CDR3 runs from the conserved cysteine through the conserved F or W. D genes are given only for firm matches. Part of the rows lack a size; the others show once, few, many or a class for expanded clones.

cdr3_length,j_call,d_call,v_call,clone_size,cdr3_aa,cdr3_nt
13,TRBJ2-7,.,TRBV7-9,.,CASSLTSSYEQYF,TGTGCCAGCAGCTTAACGTCCTCCTACGAGCAGTACTTC
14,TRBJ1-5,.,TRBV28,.,CASSSQGLGQPQHF,TGTGCCAGCAGTTCACAGGGTTTGGGTCAGCCCCAGCATTTT
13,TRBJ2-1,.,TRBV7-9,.,CASSLALVGGSFF,TGTGCCAGCAGCTTAGCGCTTGTAGGGGGTTCGTTCTTC
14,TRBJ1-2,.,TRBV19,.,CASSRDTPNYGYTF,TGTGCCAGTAGCCGGGACACACCTAACTATGGCTACACCTTC
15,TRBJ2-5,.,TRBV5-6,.,CASSFGSEGKETQYF,TGTGCCAGCAGCTTTGGATCGGAGGGAAAAGAGACCCAGTACTTC
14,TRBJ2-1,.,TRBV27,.,CASSLHGPGNEQFF,TGTGCCAGCAGTCTCCACGGCCCAGGAAATGAGCAGTTCTTC
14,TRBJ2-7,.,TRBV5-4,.,CASSFEDDPYEQYF,TGTGCCAGCAGCTTCGAGGACGACCCCTACGAGCAGTACTTC
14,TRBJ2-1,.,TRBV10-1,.,CASSDPLTWVLQFF,TGCGCCAGCAGTGACCCACTGACTTGGGTGTTACAGTTCTTC
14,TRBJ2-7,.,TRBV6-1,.,CASSTFTETYEQYF,TGTGCCAGCAGTACATTTACCGAAACCTACGAGCAGTACTTC
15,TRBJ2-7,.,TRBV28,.,CASIPVGGGAYEQYF,TGTGCCAGCATCCCGGTTGGGGGGGGCGCGTACGAGCAGTACTTC
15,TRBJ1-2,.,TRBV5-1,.,CASSLGDGVNYGYTF,TGCGCCAGCAGCTTGGGGGACGGCGTTAACTATGGCTACACCTTC
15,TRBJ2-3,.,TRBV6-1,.,CAGSIPTTSTDTQYF,TGTGCCGGCTCAATCCCGACCACTAGCACAGATACGCAGTATTTT
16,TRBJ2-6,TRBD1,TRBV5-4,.,CASSLGTGSGANVLTF,TGTGCCAGCAGCTTGGGGACAGGGTCTGGGGCCAACGTCCTGACTTTC
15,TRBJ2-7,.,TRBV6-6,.,CASSLGSSGSYEQYF,TGTGCCAGCAGCTTGGGTTCGTCGGGCTCCTACGAGCAGTACTTC
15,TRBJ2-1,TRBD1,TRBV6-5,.,CASSTGTGVYNEQFF,TGTGCCAGCAGTACCGGGACAGGGGTTTACAATGAGCAGTTCTTC
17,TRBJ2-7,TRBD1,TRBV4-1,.,CASSLRTGEGIDYEQYF,TGCGCCAGCAGCCTTCGGACAGGGGAGGGGATAGACTACGAGCAGTACTTC
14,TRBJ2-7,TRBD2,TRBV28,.,CASSVAGRSYEQYF,TGTGCCAGCAGTGTAGCGGGTAGATCCTACGAGCAGTACTTC
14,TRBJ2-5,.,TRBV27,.,CASSLTTDQETQYF,TGTGCCAGCAGTTTAACGACAGACCAAGAGACCCAGTACTTC
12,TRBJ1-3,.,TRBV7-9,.,CASSLIRNTIYF,TGTGCCAGCAGCTTAATTCGTAACACCATATATTTT
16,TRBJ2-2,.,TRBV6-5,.,CASSYTGQYYTGELFF,TGTGCCAGCAGTTACACAGGACAGTACTACACCGGGGAGCTGTTTTTT
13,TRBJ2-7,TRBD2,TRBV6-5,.,CASKTSGYGEQYF,TGTGCCAGCAAGACTAGCGGGTATGGCGAGCAGTACTTC
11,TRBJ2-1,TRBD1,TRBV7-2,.,CASSLGTGQFF,TGTGCCAGCAGCCTCGGGACAGGGCAGTTCTTC
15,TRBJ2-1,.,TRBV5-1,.,CASSWNRNSYNEQFF,TGCGCCAGCAGCTGGAACAGGAACTCCTACAATGAGCAGTTCTTC
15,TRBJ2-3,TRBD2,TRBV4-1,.,CASSQREASTDTQYF,TGCGCCAGCAGCCAACGGGAGGCCAGCACAGATACGCAGTATTTT
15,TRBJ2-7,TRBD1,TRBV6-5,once,CASSYGQGAVYEQYF,TGTGCCAGCAGTTACGGCCAGGGGGCCGTGTACGAGCAGTACTTC
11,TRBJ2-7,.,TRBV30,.,CAWSVGREQYF,TGTGCCTGGAGTGTCGGGCGCGAGCAGTACTTC
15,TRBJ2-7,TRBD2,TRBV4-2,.,CASSQASGVSYEQYF,TGTGCCAGCAGCCAAGCTAGCGGGGTTTCCTACGAGCAGTACTTC
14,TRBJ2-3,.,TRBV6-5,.,CASSKGLSTDTQYF,TGTGCCAGCAGCAAAGGACTGAGCACAGATACGCAGTATTTT
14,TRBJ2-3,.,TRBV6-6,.,CASSYSGATDTQYF,TGTGCCAGCAGTTACTCGGGAGCGACAGATACGCAGTATTTT
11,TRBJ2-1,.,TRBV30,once,CAWSVQDEQFF,TGTGCCTGGAGTGTACAGGATGAGCAGTTCTTC
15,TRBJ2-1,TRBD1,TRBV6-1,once,CASSGTGAFYNEQFF,TGTGCCAGCAGTGGGACAGGGGCTTTCTACAATGAGCAGTTCTTC
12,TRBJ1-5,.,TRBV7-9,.,CASSPVGQPQHF,TGTGCCAGCAGCCCCGTTGGTCAGCCCCAGCATTTT
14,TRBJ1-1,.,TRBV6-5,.,CASNPVGGNTEAFF,TGTGCCAGCAACCCCGTCGGGGGGAACACTGAAGCTTTCTTT
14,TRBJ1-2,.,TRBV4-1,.,CASSQATWDEGYTF,TGCGCCAGCAGCCAAGCGACCTGGGATGAGGGCTACACCTTC
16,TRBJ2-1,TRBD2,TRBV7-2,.,CASSLVAGLGDNEQFF,TGTGCCAGCAGCTTGGTAGCGGGACTAGGGGACAATGAGCAGTTCTTC
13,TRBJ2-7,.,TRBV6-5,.,CASSYSSQYEQYF,TGTGCCAGCAGTTACTCGTCGCAGTACGAGCAGTACTTC
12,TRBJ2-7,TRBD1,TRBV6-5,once,CASSPGTGSMYF,TGTGCCAGCAGCCCAGGGACAGGGAGTATGTACTTC
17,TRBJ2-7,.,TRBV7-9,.,CASSSSGGDLNQYEQYF,TGTGCCAGCAGCTCCTCAGGGGGGGATCTCAATCAGTACGAGCAGTACTTC
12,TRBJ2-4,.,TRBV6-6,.,CASSQGRDIQYF,TGTGCCAGCAGCCAGGGGAGAGACATTCAGTACTTC
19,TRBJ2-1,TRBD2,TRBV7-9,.,CASNPTGRGEVGTNNEQFF,TGTGCCAGCAACCCCACCGGGAGGGGCGAGGTGGGGACAAACAATGAGCAGTTCTTC
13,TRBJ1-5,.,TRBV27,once,CASSQGLHQPQHF,TGTGCCAGCAGCCAGGGGTTACATCAGCCCCAGCATTTT
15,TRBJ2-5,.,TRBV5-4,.,CASSLAGIVQETQYF,TGTGCCAGCAGCTTGGCCGGAATAGTTCAAGAGACCCAGTACTTC
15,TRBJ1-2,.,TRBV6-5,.,CASSYMSQGGSGYTF,TGTGCCAGCAGTTACATGTCCCAGGGAGGATCTGGCTACACCTTC
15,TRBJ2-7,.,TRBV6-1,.,CASRLDMGGSYEQYF,TGTGCCAGCAGATTGGACATGGGGGGCTCATACGAGCAGTACTTC
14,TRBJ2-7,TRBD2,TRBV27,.,CASSHRLAGDEQYF,TGTGCCAGCAGTCACAGACTAGCGGGGGACGAGCAGTACTTC
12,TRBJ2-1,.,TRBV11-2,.,CASITRGNEQFF,TGTGCCAGCATCACAAGAGGCAATGAGCAGTTCTTC
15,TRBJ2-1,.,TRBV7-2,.,CASSLDRSSYNEQFF,TGTGCCAGCAGCTTAGACAGGAGCTCCTACAATGAGCAGTTCTTC
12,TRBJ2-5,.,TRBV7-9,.,CASSESYETQYF,TGTGCCAGCAGCGAGAGCTACGAGACCCAGTACTTC
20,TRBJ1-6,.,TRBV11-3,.,CASSLSKKSGTPPENSPLHF,TGTGCCAGCAGCTTATCGAAGAAGTCGGGGACACCTCCTGAAAATTCACCCCTCCACTTT
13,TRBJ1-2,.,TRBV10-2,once,CASSGNQGGGYTF,TGCGCCAGCAGCGGTAATCAAGGGGGTGGCTACACCTTC
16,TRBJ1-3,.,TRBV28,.,CASSLVGMSSGNTIYF,TGTGCCAGCAGTTTAGTTGGTATGAGCTCTGGAAACACCATATATTTT
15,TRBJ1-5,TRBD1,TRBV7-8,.,CASSDRTGGDQPQHF,TGTGCCAGCAGCGATAGGACAGGTGGGGATCAGCCCCAGCATTTT
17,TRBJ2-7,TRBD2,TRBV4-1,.,CASSQDLSGVVSYEQYF,TGCGCCAGCAGCCAAGATCTAAGCGGGGTGGTCTCCTACGAGCAGTACTTC
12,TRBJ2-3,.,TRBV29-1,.,CSAGRSTDTQYF,TGCAGCGCCGGACGGAGCACAGATACGCAGTATTTT
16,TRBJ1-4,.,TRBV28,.,CASSSSPWEEGEKLFF,TGTGCCAGCAGTTCTTCTCCTTGGGAGGAGGGGGAAAAACTGTTTTTT
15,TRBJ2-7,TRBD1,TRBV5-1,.,CASSLEGQVSYEQYF,TGCGCCAGCAGCTTGGAGGGACAGGTTAGCTACGAGCAGTACTTC
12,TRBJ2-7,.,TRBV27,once,CASSQGSYEQYF,TGTGCCAGCAGTCAAGGCTCCTACGAGCAGTACTTC
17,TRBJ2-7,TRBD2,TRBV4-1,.,CASSQDPSGRVTYEQYF,TGCGCCAGCAGCCAAGATCCTAGCGGGAGGGTTACCTACGAGCAGTACTTC
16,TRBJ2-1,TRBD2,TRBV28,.,CASSSPGLAGDNEQFF,TGTGCCAGCAGTTCCCCGGGGCTAGCGGGGGACAATGAGCAGTTCTTC